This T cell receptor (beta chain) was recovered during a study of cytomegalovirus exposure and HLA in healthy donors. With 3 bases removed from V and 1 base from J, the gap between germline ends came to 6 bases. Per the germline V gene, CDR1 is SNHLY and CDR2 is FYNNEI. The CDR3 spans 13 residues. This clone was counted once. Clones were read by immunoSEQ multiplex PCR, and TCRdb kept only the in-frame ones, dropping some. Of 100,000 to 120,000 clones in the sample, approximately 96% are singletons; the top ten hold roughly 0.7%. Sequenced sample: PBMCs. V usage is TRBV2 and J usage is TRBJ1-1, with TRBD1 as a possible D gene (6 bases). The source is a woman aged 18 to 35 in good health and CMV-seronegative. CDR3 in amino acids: CASSDRGNTEAFF. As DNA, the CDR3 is TGTGCCAGCAGTGACAGGGGGAACACTGAAGCTTTCTTT.